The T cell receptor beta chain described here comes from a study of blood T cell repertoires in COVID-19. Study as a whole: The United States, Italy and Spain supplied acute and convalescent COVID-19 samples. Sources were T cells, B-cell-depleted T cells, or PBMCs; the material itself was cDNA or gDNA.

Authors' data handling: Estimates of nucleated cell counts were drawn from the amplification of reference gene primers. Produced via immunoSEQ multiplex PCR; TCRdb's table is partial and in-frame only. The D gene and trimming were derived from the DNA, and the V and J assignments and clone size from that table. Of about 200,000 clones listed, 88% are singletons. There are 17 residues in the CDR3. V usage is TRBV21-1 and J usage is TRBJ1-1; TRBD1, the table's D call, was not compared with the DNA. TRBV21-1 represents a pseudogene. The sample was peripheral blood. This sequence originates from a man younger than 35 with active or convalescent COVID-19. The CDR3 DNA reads TGTGCCAGCAGCAAAGGCAGGGGGCTTTCTCTTCGCACTGAAGCTTTCTTT. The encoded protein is CASSKGRGLSLRTEAFF.